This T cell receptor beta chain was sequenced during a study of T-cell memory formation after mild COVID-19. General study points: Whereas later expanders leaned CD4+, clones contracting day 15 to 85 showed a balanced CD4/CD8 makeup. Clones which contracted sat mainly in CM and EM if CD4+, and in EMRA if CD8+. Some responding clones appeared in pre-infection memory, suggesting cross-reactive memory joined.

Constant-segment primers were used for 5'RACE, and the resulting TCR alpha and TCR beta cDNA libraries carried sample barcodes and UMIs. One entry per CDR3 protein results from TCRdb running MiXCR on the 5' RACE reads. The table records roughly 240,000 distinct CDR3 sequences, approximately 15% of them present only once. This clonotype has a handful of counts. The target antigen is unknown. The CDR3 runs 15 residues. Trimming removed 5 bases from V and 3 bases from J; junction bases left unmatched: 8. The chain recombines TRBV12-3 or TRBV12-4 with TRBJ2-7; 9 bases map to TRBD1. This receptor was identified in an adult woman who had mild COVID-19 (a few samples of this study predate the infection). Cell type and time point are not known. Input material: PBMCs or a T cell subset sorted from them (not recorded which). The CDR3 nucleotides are TGTGCCAGCAGTCGCGGGGGACAGGGTAGCTACGAGCAGTACTTC. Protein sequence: CASSRGGQGSYEQYF.